This entry describes one T cell receptor beta chain. What it binds is not known. This sample was taken from a study of T cells after yellow fever vaccination. Whole-study findings and limits: Most primary-vaccination clones recurred post-booster (approximately 96% CD4, more than 85% CD8).

Germline V gene lookup returns CDR1 WSHSY and CDR2 SAAADI. This CDR3 has 12 amino acids. V was clipped by 8 bases and J by 5 bases; unmatched bases: 5. Template-switching 5'RACE yielded the TCR cDNA; a universal primer site and UMIs were added in the process. TCRdb processed the 5' RACE reads anew with MiXCR; each CDR3 protein has one entry. The data show 120,000 or so distinct CDR3 sequences, with 13% to 15% seen just once and roughly 44% held by the top ten. The specimen comprised CD8+ T cells sorted from PBMCs, sampled 5 days after the yellow fever booster vaccination. This TCR came from a man aged 18 to 30 who received the YFV17D yellow fever vaccine. V and J are TRBV10-2 and TRBJ2-7, with 8 bases identical to TRBD1. In DNA form, the CDR3 reads TGCGCCAGCGGACAGGGTAGCAACGAGCAGTACTTC. Translated, it gives CASGQGSNEQYF.